The TCR beta chain described here comes from a study of T cells in narcolepsy (dated by TCRdb to the late 2010s). General notes on the study: Patients with narcolepsy type 1 or type 2 (NT1, NT2) and healthy control donors were enrolled in the study. Autoreactive T cells targeting hypocretin neuron self-antigens (hypocretin, TRIB2) were sought in narcolepsy patients, and TCR Vbeta sequencing was used to track clonotypes in blood and CSF. On the study overall, not on this receptor specifically: Plots comparing CSF and blood CD4+ T cell clonotypes from the same patient highlighted HCRT-specific and TRIB2-specific autoreactive clonotypes. Autoreactive clonotypes were reported to be detected serially in the blood of the same patients and of different patients, but not in the blood of healthy controls. Numbers of sequenced blood memory CD4+ clonotypes were comparable, with averages of about 41,000 in patients and fewer than 35,000 in controls. Some blood memory CD4+ repertoires from patients and controls contained no sequences matching autoreactive T cell clones.

CDR1 and CDR2 (MDHEN, SYDVKM) derive from the germline V gene. Trimming at the junction amounts to 4 bases on V and 3 bases on J, and the germline ends lie 4 bases apart. The CDR3 contains 12 residues, cysteine and phenylalanine counted. The retained sequence is limited to the CDR3, 36 bases, with the frame set at the first base. Memory CD4+ T cells were sorted ex vivo from peripheral blood of narcolepsy patients and healthy controls for TCR Vbeta sequencing. The method was the immunoSEQ multiplex PCR assay. Sourced from immuneACCESS, this table was stored by TCRdb with only in-frame sequences that have V and J called. A share of the clones is absent; for the studies checked, an unresolved V gene accounts for under half, and the remainder has no known explanation. In all, the sample holds 20,000 to 25,000 clones, and 84% of those were seen once. Of the sample, roughly 1.3% is held by the ten largest clones.

As to this clone: Its specific antigen is unknown. The record has no base qualities; no much larger clone is one base away.

This chain joins TRBV28 to TRBJ2-4; the D gene is not confidently resolved. The clonotype comes from a human donor with narcolepsy. The sequenced sample was CD45RA- memory CD4+ T cells from PBMCs. The cell subset or site label on this specimen signifies: memory T cells sorted ex vivo from peripheral blood. The sequenced DNA is TGTGCCAGCAGTTCCTACAAAAACATTCAGTACTTC. Translated, it gives CASSSYKNIQYF.